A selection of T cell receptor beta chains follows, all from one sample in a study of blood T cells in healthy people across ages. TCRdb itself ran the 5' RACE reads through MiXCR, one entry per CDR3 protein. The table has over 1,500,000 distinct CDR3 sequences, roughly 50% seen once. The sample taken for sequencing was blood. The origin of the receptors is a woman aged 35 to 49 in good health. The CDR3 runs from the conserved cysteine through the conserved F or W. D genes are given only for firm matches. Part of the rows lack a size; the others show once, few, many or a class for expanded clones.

TGCAGTGCTAGAGCTCCTAGAGCGGGTGAGCAGTTCTTC	CSARAPRAGEQFF	few	-	TRBV20-1	TRBJ2-1
TGTGCCAGCTCTCCCCCAAGCGGGGATGAGCAGTTCTTC	CASSPPSGDEQFF	-	TRBD2	TRBV9	TRBJ2-1
TGTGCCAGCAGTGAAGCCCCGACGAGTTACAATGAGCAGTTCTTC	CASSEAPTSYNEQFF	-	-	TRBV6-1	TRBJ2-1
TGTGCCAGCAGTTGGGAAGTAAGTGAGCAGTTCTTC	CASSWEVSEQFF	-	-	TRBV12-3/TRBV12-4	TRBJ2-1
TGTGCCAGCAGCCGTCTAGAGGGTAGCGATACGCAGTATTTT	CASSRLEGSDTQYF	-	-	TRBV11-1	TRBJ2-3
TGTGCCAGCAGCAAAAGGCGGGACATGAGCTCCTACGAGCAGTTCTTC	CASSKRRDMSSYEQFF	once	-	TRBV7-8	TRBJ2-1
TGTGCCACCAGTGATTGGGAGACAGTCAGCACAGATACGCAGTATTTT	CATSDWETVSTDTQYF	-	-	TRBV24-1	TRBJ2-3
TGTGCCAGCAGGGGGCGTTTGGGGGAAAAACTGTTTTTT	CASRGRLGEKLFF	-	-	TRBV28	TRBJ1-4
TGTGCCAGCGCCCCCAGGGGAACCAATCAGCCCCAGCATTTT	CASAPRGTNQPQHF	-	-	TRBV6-2/TRBV6-3	TRBJ1-5
TGCGCCAGCAGCTCCTCCTTATTACTAGCGGGGTCTTGGGACATTCAGTACTTC	CASSSSLLLAGSWDIQYF	few	TRBD2	TRBV5-1	TRBJ2-4
TGTGCCAGCAGTTACTCGAGGAACTATGGCAATCAGCCCCAGCATTTT	CASSYSRNYGNQPQHF	-	-	TRBV6-5	TRBJ1-5
TGTGCCACCAGTGATTTGCGGCCCATGGGGACGCAGTATTTT	CATSDLRPMGTQYF	-	-	TRBV24-1	TRBJ2-3
TGTGCCAGCAGACAACGGGGGGCGTACCAAGAGACCCAGTACTTC	CASRQRGAYQETQYF	-	-	TRBV6-2/TRBV6-3	TRBJ2-5
TGTGCCAGCGCAACCGGGACTAGCGGGGGGTTTTACAATGAGCAGTTCTTC	CASATGTSGGFYNEQFF	-	TRBD2	TRBV27	TRBJ2-1
TGCGCCAGCAGCGGGGGGGGTTCAAGCTCCTACAATGAGCAGTTCTTC	CASSGGGSSSYNEQFF	few	TRBD2	TRBV5-1	TRBJ2-1
TGTGCCAGCGAACTTATTAGAGATACGCAGTATTTT	CASELIRDTQYF	-	-	TRBV9	TRBJ2-3
TGTGCCAGCGAGTACAGGGCGTCTGGGGCCAACGTCCTGACTTTC	CASEYRASGANVLTF	-	-	TRBV12-3/TRBV12-4	TRBJ2-6
TGTGCCAGCAGAAGACAAGGAAACCAGGGTGGGGAGCAGTACTTC	CASRRQGNQGGEQYF	-	-	TRBV2	TRBJ2-7
TGTGCCACCAGCAGAGACGTACAGTATGGCTACACCTTC	CATSRDVQYGYTF	-	-	TRBV15	TRBJ1-2
TGTGCCAGCGCGAGGACTTCTCAAGAGACCCAGTACTTC	CASARTSQETQYF	-	-	TRBV18	TRBJ2-5
TGCGCCAGCAGCTTCATCGGTGAGGGCACAGATACGCAGTATTTT	CASSFIGEGTDTQYF	-	-	TRBV5-1	TRBJ2-3
TGTGCCAGCAAAGGGACAGGTTATAGCAATCAGCCCCAGCATTTT	CASKGTGYSNQPQHF	-	TRBD1	TRBV27	TRBJ1-5
TGTGCCAGCAGCCGTCCCCGGGCCTCATACAATGAGCAGTTCTTC	CASSRPRASYNEQFF	few	-	TRBV6-2/TRBV6-3	TRBJ2-1
TGCAGTATGGACAGCTACAATGAGCAGTTCTTC	CSMDSYNEQFF	-	-	TRBV20-1	TRBJ2-1
TGTGCCAGCAGCCTTTCGGGGGTGATTCAGTACTTC	CASSLSGVIQYF	-	-	TRBV6-2/TRBV6-3	TRBJ2-4
TGTGCCAGCAGCACCCCGGGGGGTCACCATACGCAGTATTTT	CASSTPGGHHTQYF	-	TRBD2	TRBV7-2	TRBJ2-3
TGTGCCAGCAGTTCGGGACTAGCTGGCTATGAGCAGTTCTTC	CASSSGLAGYEQFF	few	TRBD2	TRBV6-6	TRBJ2-1
TGCGCCAGCAGCGTACAGGGATTTGGTGGAGATACGCAGTATTTT	CASSVQGFGGDTQYF	few	-	TRBV5-1	TRBJ2-3
TGTGCCAGCAGCCTCTACAGGGACGAGCAGTACTTC	CASSLYRDEQYF	few	-	TRBV14	TRBJ2-7
TGTGCCAGCAGCCCGCCCGGGACGAAGAACACTGAAGCTTTCTTT	CASSPPGTKNTEAFF	-	-	TRBV7-2	TRBJ1-1
TGTGCCACCAGTGCTACAGGGGGCGGATTTGGCTACACCTTC	CATSATGGGFGYTF	-	TRBD1	TRBV24-1	TRBJ1-2